A selection of T cell receptor beta chains follows, all from one sample in a study of cytomegalovirus exposure and HLA in healthy donors. Generated by immunoSEQ multiplex PCR, the TCRdb table keeps only in-frame clones and is missing some. Of 160,000 or so clones detected, nearly 80% appear once; the ten largest clones hold roughly 3%. Source material: PBMCs. The origin of the receptors is a woman in her forties in good health and CMV-seronegative. The CDR3 runs from the conserved cysteine through the conserved F or W. The D gene is left open where the match is weak. Some rows mark clone size as missing; the rest say once, few, many or name a class of expanded clone.

V gene	D gene	clone size	J gene	CDR3 DNA	CDR3 protein
TRBV7-9	TRBD2	few	TRBJ2-2	TGTGCCAGCAGCTTAAGCGGGGGCACCGGGGAGCTGTTTTTT	CASSLSGGTGELFF
TRBV19	TRBD1	.	TRBJ1-1	TGTGCCAGTAGTAGCCTGGGGACAGAAATGAACACTGAAGCTTTCTTT	CASSSLGTEMNTEAFF
TRBV27	TRBD1	.	TRBJ2-5	TGTGCCAGCAGTCCCTGGACAGGGAAAGAGACCCAGTACTTC	CASSPWTGKETQYF
TRBV13	.	.	TRBJ1-1	TGTGCCAGCAGCTTATACTCGGGTTTGACTGAAGCTTTCTTT	CASSLYSGLTEAFF
TRBV5-1	TRBD2	.	TRBJ2-5	TGCGCCAGCAGCGTTCCTAGCGGAGAAGAGACCCAGTACTTC	CASSVPSGEETQYF
TRBV5-6	TRBD2	.	TRBJ2-3	TGTGCCAGCAGTCCCCTCGGGATAGCGGGGGTGGAAGATACGCAGTATTTT	CASSPLGIAGVEDTQYF
TRBV20-1	.	.	TRBJ1-2	TGCAGTGCTAGATCGGCGGGCACCTTC	CSARSAGTF
TRBV19	TRBD1	.	TRBJ1-2	TGTGCCAGTAGTCTACTTGGACAGGATCCGTCTACTTATGGCTACACCTTC	CASSLLGQDPSTYGYTF
TRBV7-9	TRBD1	.	TRBJ1-3	TGTGCCAGCAGCTTCACAGGGGACGGAAACACCATATATTTT	CASSFTGDGNTIYF
TRBV5-8	.	.	TRBJ1-5	TGTGCCAGCAGCTTGTCTGCGTATCAGCCCCAGCATTTT	CASSLSAYQPQHF
TRBV10-3	.	.	TRBJ1-2	TGTGCCATCAGTGAAAAGGGGATCTCTCGCTACACCTTC	CAISEKGISRYTF
TRBV4-1	TRBD2	once	TRBJ2-1	TGCGCCAGCAGCCAAGAATGGCGGGGGGGCACCAATGAGCAGTTCTTC	CASSQEWRGGTNEQFF
TRBV28	TRBD1	.	TRBJ2-7	TGTGCCAGCACTCGACAGGGTGTCTACGAGCAGTACTTC	CASTRQGVYEQYF
TRBV6-6	TRBD1	few	TRBJ2-7	TGTGCCAGCAGACAACGGGACAGCTCCTACGAGCAGTACTTC	CASRQRDSSYEQYF
TRBV9	.	.	TRBJ1-2	TGTGCCAGCAGCCCCGAAGGGAGGGGGGAGGATGGCTACACCTTC	CASSPEGRGEDGYTF
TRBV7-9	TRBD2	.	TRBJ2-2	TGTGCCAGCAGTCCGCCGGGACTAGGAACCGGGGAGCTGTTTTTT	CASSPPGLGTGELFF
TRBV4-1	.	few	TRBJ2-7	TGCGCCAGCAGCCAAGATCTTTTCTACTACGAGCAGTACTTC	CASSQDLFYYEQYF
TRBV19	TRBD2	once	TRBJ2-1	TGTGCCAGTAGTTCCCTCCTAGCGGGGCAAGACTTCGAGCAGTTCTTC	CASSSLLAGQDFEQFF
TRBV7-8	TRBD1	.	TRBJ2-5	TGTGCCAGCAGCCACCGACACAGGGGGAGTTCCGAGACCCAGTACTTC	CASSHRHRGSSETQYF